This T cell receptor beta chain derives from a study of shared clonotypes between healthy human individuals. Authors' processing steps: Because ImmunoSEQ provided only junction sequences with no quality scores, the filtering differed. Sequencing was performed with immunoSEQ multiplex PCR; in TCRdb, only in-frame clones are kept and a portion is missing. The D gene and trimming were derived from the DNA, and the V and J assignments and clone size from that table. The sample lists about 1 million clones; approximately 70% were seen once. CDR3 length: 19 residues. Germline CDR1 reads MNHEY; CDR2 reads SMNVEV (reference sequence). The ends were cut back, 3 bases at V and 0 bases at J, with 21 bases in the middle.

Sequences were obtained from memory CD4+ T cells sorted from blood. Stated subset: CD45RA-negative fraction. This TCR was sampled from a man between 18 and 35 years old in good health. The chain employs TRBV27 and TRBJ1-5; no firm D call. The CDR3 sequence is CASSFLVGSASYSNQPQHF. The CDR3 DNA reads TGTGCCAGCAGTTTCCTGGTGGGGTCTGCATCATATAGCAATCAGCCCCAGCATTTT.